This TCR beta chain was sequenced during a study of CD8 T cells in ankylosing spondylitis. Whole-study findings and limits: Significant enrichment of disease-linked clones was reported in matched ankylosing spondylitis synovial fluid.

A single record per CDR3 protein comes from TCRdb applying MiXCR to the 5' RACE reads. Among some 200,000 distinct CDR3 sequences listed, about 20% were seen once. In regard to this clonotype: The antigen is not known.

Trimming shortened V by 1 base and J by 3 bases, and 7 bases separated the two germline ends. The CDR3 totals 13 residues. Germline V gives CDR1 DFQATT, CDR2 SNEGSKA (reference sequence). The clonotype comes from a male donor aged 5 to 29 with ankylosing spondylitis or in good health (not recorded which). Sequences were obtained from blood, either unsorted or a sorted T cell fraction (not recorded which). The V gene is TRBV20-1, the J gene TRBJ2-1; weak D call: TRBD2 (6 bases). The CDR3, as DNA: TGCAGTGCTAGAGTGACTAGCTACAATGAGCAGTTCTTC. Translation: CSARVTSYNEQFF.